A single sample is the source of the 9 T cell receptor beta chains below, sequenced in a study of glioma-infiltrating T cells. TCR alpha and beta CDR3 regions were amplified from RNA using iRepertoire nested multiplex PCR. TCRdb re-called the multiplex PCR reads through MiXCR, storing one row per CDR3 protein. The data contain about 200,000 distinct CDR3 sequences, over 25% of them singletons. Sequenced sample: glioma tissue, nonneoplastic brain tissue, or PBMCs (not recorded which). These receptors were collected from a human donor with low-grade glioma or glioblastoma, undergoing nonglioma brain surgery, or in good health (not recorded which).

There are many counts of this clonotype. The chain employs TRBV28 and TRBJ1-1; no reliable D call. The germline V gene has CDR1 MDHEN and CDR2 SYDVKM. The CDR3 totals 10 residues. V shed 6 bases and J shed 10 bases, with 9 bases lying between them. The CDR3 sequence: CASRGQRAFF. DNA for the CDR3: TGTGCCAGCAGGGGTCAGAGAGCTTTCTTT.

This clonotype was detected many times. V usage is TRBV20-1 and J usage is TRBJ2-4; maybe TRBD1 (6 bases). CDR1 is DFQATT, CDR2 SNEGSKA, per germline (reference sequence). The CDR3 sequence is 13 residues long. Trimming took 5 bases from V and 0 from J, leaving 8 bases between them. As DNA, the CDR3 is TGCAGTGCTGGGGGCTTAGCCAAAAACATTCAGTACTTC. Translating gives CSAGGLAKNIQYF.

This clonotype has ten or more counts. This CDR3 is CALGLRLSYEQYF. The CDR3 DNA sequence: TGTGCCCTTGGTCTACGTCTCTCCTACGAGCAGTACTTC. J is TRBJ2-7 and V is TRBV2; no reliable D call. Germline V CDR1 and CDR2: SNHLY, FYNNEI. This CDR3 has 13 amino acids. Trimming cost V 11 bases and J 0 bases, with 14 bases left between them. Supplemented by reference TRBV2 and TRBJ2-7, the full variable domain reads EPEVTQTPSHQVTQMGQEVILRCVPISNHLYFYWYRQILGQKVEFLVSFYNNEISEKSEIFDDQFSVERPDGSNFTLKIRSTKLEDSAMYFCALGLRLSYEQYFGPGTRLTVT.

The chain carries TRBV7-3 and TRBJ2-7; TRBD1 is a possible D gene (6 bases). V shed 1 base and J shed 3 bases, with 10 bases lying between them. Germline V gene lookup returns CDR1 SGHTA and CDR2 FQGTGA. The CDR3 runs 14 residues. The DNA for the CDR3 is TGTGCCAGCAGCTTAATGGGGGCGGGCTACGAGCAGTACTTC. This encodes CASSLMGAGYEQYF.

This chain links TRBV5-4 with TRBJ2-5; a weak D match, TRBD2 (5 bases). The CDR3 extends over 13 amino acids. The germline V and J ends were trimmed by 0 bases and 8 bases, with 11 bases remaining between them. From germline, CDR1 is SGHNT and CDR2 YYREEE (reference sequence). CDR3: CASSLGGAYTQYF. In DNA, the CDR3 is TGTGCCAGCAGCTTGGGGGGAGCTTATACCCAGTACTTC.

There are many counts of this clonotype. The V gene is TRBV27, the J gene TRBJ1-1; 7 bases map to TRBD1. Germline V CDR1 and CDR2: MNHEY, SMNVEV (reference sequence). V shed 5 bases and J 6 bases; nucleotides not matched to a gene: 3. There are 12 residues in the CDR3. The CDR3 nucleotides are TGTGCCAGCAGTAACAGGGGAGCTGAAGCTTTCTTT. Its translation: CASSNRGAEAFF.

The chain carries TRBV7-2 and TRBJ2-5; 8 positions agree with TRBD2. CDR3 length equals 14 residues. V trimming: 7 bases; J trimming: 4 bases; junction bases outside the gene matches: 8. Germline loops: CDR1 SGHTA, CDR2 FQGNSA. The CDR3 spells CASKASSGGETQYF. The DNA for the CDR3 is TGTGCCAGCAAGGCATCAAGCGGGGGAGAGACCCAGTACTTC. The variable domain in full, completed from reference TRBV7-2 and TRBJ2-5, reads GAGVSQSPSNKVTEKGKDVELRCDPISGHTALYWYRQSLGQGLEFLIYFQGNSAPDKSGLPSDRFSAERTGGSVSTLTIQRTQQEDSAVYLCASKASSGGETQYFGPGTRLLVL.

This clonotype appeared many times. The J gene is TRBJ2-5, the V gene TRBV7-2, with 7 bases fitting TRBD2. Germline CDR1 SGHTA, CDR2 FQGNSA. J gave up 0 bases and V 3 bases, and 7 bases lay outside the gene matches. CDR3 length: 16 residues. CDR3 residues: CASSLLPGGNQETQYF. The CDR3 region has the DNA TGTGCCAGCAGCTTGCTTCCGGGGGGTAACCAAGAGACCCAGTACTTC.

On this clonotype: A much larger clone differs from this one at a single base, so this may be a read error. The chain joins TRBV2 to TRBJ1-6, with D possibly being TRBD1 (5 bases). The CDR3 totals 13 residues. V was shortened by 7 bases and J by 10 bases, with 14 bases between the two germline ends. CDR1 is SNHLY and CDR2 is FYNNEI in the germline V gene. CDR3 region: CASMDAGDSPLHF. Here the CDR3 DNA reads TGTGCCAGCATGGACGCGGGGGACTCACCCCTCCACTTT.